This TCR beta chain was retrieved from a study of T cell clones after liver transplantation. The protocol was immunoSEQ multiplex PCR, while the TCRdb copy is restricted to in-frame clones and leaves out a portion. The top ten hold roughly 22% of the sample, which has some 9,500 clones, around three quarters seen once. V was clipped by 3 bases and J by 3 bases, with 9 bases between them. Germline V CDR1 and CDR2: MDHEN, SYDVKM. This CDR3 has 13 residues. The specimen comprised CD8+ T cells from blood, sampled at the approximately 16-month timepoint. The sequence derives from a human patient who received a liver transplant. Some T cells may be provided by the graft donor. This chain joins TRBV28 and TRBJ2-7; D perhaps matches TRBD2 (7 bases). In DNA form, the CDR3 reads TGTGCCAGCAGTTTGGGAGGGGGCTACGAGCAGTACTTC. Protein product: CASSLGGGYEQYF.